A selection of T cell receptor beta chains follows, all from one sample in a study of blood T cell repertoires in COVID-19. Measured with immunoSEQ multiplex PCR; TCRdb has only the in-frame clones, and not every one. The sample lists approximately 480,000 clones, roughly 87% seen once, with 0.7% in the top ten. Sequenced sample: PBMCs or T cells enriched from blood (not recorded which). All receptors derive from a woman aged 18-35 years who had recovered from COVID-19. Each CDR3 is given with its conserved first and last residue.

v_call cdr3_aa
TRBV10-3 CAISESTEGSPKTF
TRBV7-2 CASSPGQGRGDTEAFF
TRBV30 CAWSNRAEANYGYTF
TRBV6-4 CASSERGGPTGELFF
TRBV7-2 CASSPSRNSGNTIYF
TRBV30 CAWSREGGTSYGYTF
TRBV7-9 CASSPREGTGELFF
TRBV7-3 CASSLSGGTDTQYF
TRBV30 CAWSRGGPYEQYF
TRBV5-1 CASAFGQGAREQYF
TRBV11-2 CASSLRRGQAVRNTQYF
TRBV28 CASSFRNRDVIRVEKLFF
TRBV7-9 CASSLELAGATDTQYF
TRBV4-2 CASSQEPPGQGSEKLFF
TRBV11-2 CASSFDGDRFF
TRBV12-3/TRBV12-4 CASSFLRSTEAFF
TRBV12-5 CASAPPEGQPQHF
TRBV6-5 CASSYTSGDLGTQYF
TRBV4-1 CASSLWGGSGNTIYF
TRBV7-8 CASSPLGGGNQPQHF
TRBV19 CASSIPTEALNTEAFF
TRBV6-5 CASSQSGGGYTEAFF
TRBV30 CAWTSDLGNTIYF
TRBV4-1 CASSQEVKAQGGYTF
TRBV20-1 CSASRLAGGSGDTQYF
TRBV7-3 CASLPDRGANYGYTF
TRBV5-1 CASSWGQASGANVLTF
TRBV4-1 CASSQEEGGLGNEQFF
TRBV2 CASSENDYIGPEEYGYTF
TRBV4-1 CASSPGGGSNQPQHF
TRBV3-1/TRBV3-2 CASSPSPTPKAFF
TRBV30 CAWSARETQYF
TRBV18 CASSPREGWVTDTQYF
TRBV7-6 CASSLGQGPNYGYTF
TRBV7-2 CASSLEQGARYGYTF
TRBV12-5 CASGQTGLGEQYF
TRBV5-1 CASSSFRGSDEKLFF
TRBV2 CASTGQRGFEQYF
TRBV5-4 CASSLGTGGEAYEQYF
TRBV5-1 CASSPRTGGAPLHF
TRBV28 CASSVGGIYGYTF
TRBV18 CASSRNPPGQGTENTIYF
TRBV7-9 CASRQTGSRNTEAFF
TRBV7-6 CASSLDIGNTEAFF
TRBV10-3 CATRQGEDTEAFF
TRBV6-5 CASSPGLREQYF
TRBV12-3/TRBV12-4 CASSLQGSGEQYF
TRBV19 CASRWEEGALNEQFF
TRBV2 CASSGGGQGTRRGTQYF
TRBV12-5 CASGRSPDGGASVFTGELFF
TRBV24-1 CATTSGQGNQPQHF
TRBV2 CASSWGGAYSNQPQHF
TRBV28 CASSTGGDPAYEQYF
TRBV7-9 CASSPGQEKFF
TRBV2 CASSTRTSGGETQYF
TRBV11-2 CASSFVSSPLHF
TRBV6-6 CASSGSYEQYF
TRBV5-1 CASRHGDYMNTEAFF
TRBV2 CASRAGQGTTNEKLFF
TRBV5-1 CASSPQGGGNEKLFF